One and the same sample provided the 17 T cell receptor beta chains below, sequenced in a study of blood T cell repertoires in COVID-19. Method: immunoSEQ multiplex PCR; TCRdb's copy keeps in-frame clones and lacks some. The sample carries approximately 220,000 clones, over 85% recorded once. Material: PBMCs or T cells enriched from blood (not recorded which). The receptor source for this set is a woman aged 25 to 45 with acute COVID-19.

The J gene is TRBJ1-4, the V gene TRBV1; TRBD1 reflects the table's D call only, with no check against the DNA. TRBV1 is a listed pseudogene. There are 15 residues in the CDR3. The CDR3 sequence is CTSSQDRQGDEKLFF. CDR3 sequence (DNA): TGCACCAGCAGCCAAGACCGACAGGGGGATGAAAAACTGTTTTTT.

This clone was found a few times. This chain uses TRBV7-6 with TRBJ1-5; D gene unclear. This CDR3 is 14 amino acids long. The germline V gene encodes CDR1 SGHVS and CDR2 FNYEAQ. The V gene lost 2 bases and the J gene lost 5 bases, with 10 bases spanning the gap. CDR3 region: CASSLRSKDQPQHF. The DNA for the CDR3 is TGTGCCAGCAGCTTAAGATCTAAAGATCAGCCCCAGCATTTT.

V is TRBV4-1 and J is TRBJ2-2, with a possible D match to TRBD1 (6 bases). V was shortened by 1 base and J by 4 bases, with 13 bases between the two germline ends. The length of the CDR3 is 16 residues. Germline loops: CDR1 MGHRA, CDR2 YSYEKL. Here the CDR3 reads CASSQAQGMLTGELFF. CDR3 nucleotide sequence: TGCGCCAGCAGCCAAGCACAGGGTATGCTCACCGGGGAGCTGTTTTTT.

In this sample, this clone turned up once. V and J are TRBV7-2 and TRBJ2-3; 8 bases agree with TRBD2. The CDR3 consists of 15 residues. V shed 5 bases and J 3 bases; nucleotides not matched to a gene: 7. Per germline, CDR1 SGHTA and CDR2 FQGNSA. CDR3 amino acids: CASSPDSGGTDTQYF. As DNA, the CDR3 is TGTGCCAGCAGCCCGGACTCGGGGGGGACAGATACGCAGTATTTT.

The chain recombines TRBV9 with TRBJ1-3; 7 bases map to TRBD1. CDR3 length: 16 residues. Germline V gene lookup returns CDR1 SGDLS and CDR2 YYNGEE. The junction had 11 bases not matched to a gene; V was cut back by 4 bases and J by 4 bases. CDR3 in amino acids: CASSPRGTAVGNTIYF. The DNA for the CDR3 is TGTGCCAGCAGCCCAAGAGGGACAGCGGTCGGAAACACCATATATTTT.

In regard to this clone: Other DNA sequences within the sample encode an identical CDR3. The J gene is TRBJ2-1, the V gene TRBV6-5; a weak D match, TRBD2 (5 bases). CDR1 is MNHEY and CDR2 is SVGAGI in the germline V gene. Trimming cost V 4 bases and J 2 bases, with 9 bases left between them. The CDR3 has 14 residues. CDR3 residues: CASSSSGAYNEQFF. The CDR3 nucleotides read TGTGCCAGCAGTTCCTCCGGGGCCTACAATGAGCAGTTCTTC.

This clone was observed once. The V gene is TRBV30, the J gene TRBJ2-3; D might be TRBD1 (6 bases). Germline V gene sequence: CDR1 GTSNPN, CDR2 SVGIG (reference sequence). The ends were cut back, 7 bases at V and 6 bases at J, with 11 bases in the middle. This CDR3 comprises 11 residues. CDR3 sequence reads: CALDQGDTQYF. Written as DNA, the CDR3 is TGTGCCTTGGACCAGGGGGATACGCAGTATTTT.

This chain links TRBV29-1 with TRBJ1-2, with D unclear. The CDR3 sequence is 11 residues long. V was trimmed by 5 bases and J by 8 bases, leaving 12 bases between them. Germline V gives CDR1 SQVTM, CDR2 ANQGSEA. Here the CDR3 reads CSVQSERGYTF. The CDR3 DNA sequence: TGCAGCGTTCAATCCGAGAGAGGCTACACCTTC.

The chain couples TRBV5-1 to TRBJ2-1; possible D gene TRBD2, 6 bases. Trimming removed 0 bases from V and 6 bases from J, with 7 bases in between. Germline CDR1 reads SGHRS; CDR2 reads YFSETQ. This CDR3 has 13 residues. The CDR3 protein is CASSLDGGNEQFF. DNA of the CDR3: TGCGCCAGCAGCTTGGACGGGGGCAATGAGCAGTTCTTC.

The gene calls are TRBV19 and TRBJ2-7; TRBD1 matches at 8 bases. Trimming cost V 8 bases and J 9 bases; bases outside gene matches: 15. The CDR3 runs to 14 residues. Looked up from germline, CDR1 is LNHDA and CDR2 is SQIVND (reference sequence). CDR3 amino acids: CASSSTGASFGQYF. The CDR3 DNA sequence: TGTGCCAGTTCTTCGACAGGGGCCTCCTTCGGGCAGTACTTC.

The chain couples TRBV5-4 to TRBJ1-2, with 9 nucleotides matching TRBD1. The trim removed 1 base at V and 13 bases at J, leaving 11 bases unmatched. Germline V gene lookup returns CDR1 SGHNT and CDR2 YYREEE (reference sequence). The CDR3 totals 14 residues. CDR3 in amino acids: CASSLSRTGVSGTF. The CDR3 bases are TGTGCCAGCAGCTTGAGTAGGACAGGGGTCTCCGGCACCTTC.

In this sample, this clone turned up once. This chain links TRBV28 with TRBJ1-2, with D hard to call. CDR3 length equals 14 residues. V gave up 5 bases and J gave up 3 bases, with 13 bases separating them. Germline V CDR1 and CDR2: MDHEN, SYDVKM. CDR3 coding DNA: TGTGCCAGCAGTGGGTCGATCCTAGACTATGGCTACACCTTC. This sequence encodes CASSGSILDYGYTF.

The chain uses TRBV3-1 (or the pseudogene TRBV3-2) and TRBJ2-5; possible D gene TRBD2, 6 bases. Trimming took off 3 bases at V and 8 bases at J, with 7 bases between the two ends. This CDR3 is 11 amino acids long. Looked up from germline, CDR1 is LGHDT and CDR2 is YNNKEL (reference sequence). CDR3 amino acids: CASSQGGTQYF. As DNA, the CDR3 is TGTGCCAGCAGCCAGGGGGGAACCCAGTACTTC.

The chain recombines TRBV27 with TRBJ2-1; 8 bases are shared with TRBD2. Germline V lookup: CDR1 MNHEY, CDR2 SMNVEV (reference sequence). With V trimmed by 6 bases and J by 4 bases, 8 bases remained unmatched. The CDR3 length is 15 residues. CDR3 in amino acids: CASSSELAGYNEQFF. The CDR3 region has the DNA TGTGCCAGCAGCTCGGAGCTAGCGGGTTACAATGAGCAGTTCTTC.

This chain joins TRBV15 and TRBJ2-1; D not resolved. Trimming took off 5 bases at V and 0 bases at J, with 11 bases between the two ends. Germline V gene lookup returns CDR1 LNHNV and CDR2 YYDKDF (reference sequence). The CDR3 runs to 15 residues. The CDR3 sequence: CATSGQISSYNEQFF. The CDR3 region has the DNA TGTGCCACCAGCGGGCAGATAAGCTCCTACAATGAGCAGTTCTTC.

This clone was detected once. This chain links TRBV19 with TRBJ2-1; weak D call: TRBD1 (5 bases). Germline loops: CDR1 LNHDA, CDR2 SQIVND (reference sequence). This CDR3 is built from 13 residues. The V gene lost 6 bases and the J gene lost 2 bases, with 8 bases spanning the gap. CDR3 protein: CASSAGPYNEQFF. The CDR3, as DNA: TGTGCCAGTAGCGCAGGGCCCTACAATGAGCAGTTCTTC.

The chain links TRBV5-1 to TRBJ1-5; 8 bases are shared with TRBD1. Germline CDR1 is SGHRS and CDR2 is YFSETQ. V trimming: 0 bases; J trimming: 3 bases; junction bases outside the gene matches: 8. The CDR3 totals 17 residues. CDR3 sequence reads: CASSLGTGTNHNQPQHF. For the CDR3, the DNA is TGCGCCAGCAGCTTGGGGACAGGGACGAACCACAATCAGCCCCAGCATTTT.